This is a list of T cell receptor beta chains from one sample in a study of cytomegalovirus exposure and HLA in healthy donors. Assay: immunoSEQ multiplex PCR; the TCRdb copy retains only in-frame clones and omits some. In the table there are about 180,000 clones, roughly 84% of which are singletons. The sample taken for sequencing was PBMCs. The receptors shown here come from a boy aged 2 to 9 in good health and CMV-seronegative. Each CDR3 is given without its conserved first and last residue. D genes are given only for firm matches. Part of the rows lack a size; the others show once, few, many or a class for expanded clones.

CDR3: AWRPPQGAATGYT
size: -
D: TRBD1
V: TRBV30

CDR3: AISIGLAGGTDTQY
size: -
D: TRBD2
V: TRBV10-3

CDR3: ASSNSGTSAGYT
size: -
D: -
V: TRBV5-1

CDR3: ASSLVLAIDEQF
size: -
D: TRBD2
V: TRBV4-1

CDR3: ASGPGHHSNQPQH
size: -
D: -
V: TRBV19

CDR3: ASSLPPERSRQAF
size: -
D: -
V: TRBV2

CDR3: ASSLRSERLYEQY
size: -
D: -
V: TRBV27

CDR3: ASSSGARSYGYT
size: once
D: -
V: TRBV7-9

CDR3: ASSNPSGIGDEQF
size: -
D: TRBD2
V: TRBV5-1

CDR3: ASSFRLAGADTQY
size: -
D: TRBD2
V: TRBV6-5

CDR3: ASSLEGQSNQPQH
size: -
D: -
V: TRBV7-8

CDR3: ASSSRLSGGYEQY
size: once
D: -
V: TRBV7-6

CDR3: ASSSTYEQY
size: -
D: -
V: TRBV7-9

CDR3: ASSLRSLAGPYNEQF
size: -
D: TRBD2
V: TRBV7-2

CDR3: ASGLSGNTEAF
size: few
D: -
V: TRBV12-5

CDR3: ASSLSSYEQY
size: -
D: -
V: TRBV27

CDR3: ASSLGDNQPQH
size: -
D: -
V: TRBV5-4

CDR3: ASSQGEGGNTEAF
size: few
D: -
V: TRBV4-1

CDR3: ASSLAVGGLQPQH
size: -
D: -
V: TRBV7-2

CDR3: ASSDSSGAHNEQF
size: -
D: TRBD2
V: TRBV6-4

CDR3: ASSHTSETYNEQF
size: -
D: TRBD2
V: TRBV7-9

CDR3: ASSVATGPSYEQY
size: -
D: -
V: TRBV9

CDR3: ASSRIPGQGPSYEQY
size: -
D: TRBD1
V: TRBV19

CDR3: SAPTHNEQY
size: -
D: -
V: TRBV20-1

CDR3: SAAGTANNEQF
size: -
D: TRBD1
V: TRBV29-1

CDR3: ASRTGGAEAF
size: -
D: TRBD1
V: TRBV27

CDR3: ASSELGWTDTQY
size: -
D: -
V: TRBV10-1

CDR3: ASGTVYGYT
size: -
D: TRBD1
V: TRBV7-2

CDR3: ASRIDRGRSGELF
size: -
D: TRBD1
V: TRBV13

CDR3: ASRPGLAGETDTQY
size: -
D: TRBD2
V: TRBV5-1

CDR3: ASSFDRERNQPQH
size: few
D: TRBD1
V: TRBV7-9

CDR3: ASSGLGDIEHTEAF
size: few
D: -
V: TRBV7-9

CDR3: ASSLARRGEQY
size: once
D: -
V: TRBV5-4

CDR3: ASSPQRNTEAF
size: -
D: -
V: TRBV14